The clone carrying this T cell receptor (beta chain) was observed a few times. The antigen is undetermined. The data were taken from a study of T cells in Graves' hyperthyroidism and ophthalmopathy. Study observations and caveats: The blood repertoire included most of the expanded thyroid clonotypes above 0.001.

Active moderate-to-severe ophthalmopathy, Clinical Activity Score at least 3, NOSPECS at least 4, under 3 months' duration. Diagnoses were made from clinical symptoms, serum measures (thyroxine and TRAb), thyroid ultrasound and orbital computed tomography. RNA transcripts were the template for amplifying TCR beta CDR3 regions. The TCR CDR3 first-round RT-PCR relied on the HTBI primer set. Each CDR3 protein gets one entry after TCRdb re-called the multiplex PCR reads with MiXCR. The sample consists of a few hundred thousand distinct CDR3 sequences, roughly 20% of them appearing once. Germline V gives CDR1 SGDLS, CDR2 YYNGEE. This CDR3 is built from 10 residues. The V gene lost 5 bases and the J gene lost 6 bases, with 5 bases spanning the gap.

The clonotype comes from a man aged 45-65 years with Graves' ophthalmopathy. Sequenced sample: blood. This chain uses TRBV9 with TRBJ1-2; D is uncertain. CDR3 loop: CASSRNGYTF. In DNA form, the CDR3 reads TGTGCCAGCAGTCGAAATGGCTACACCTTC.